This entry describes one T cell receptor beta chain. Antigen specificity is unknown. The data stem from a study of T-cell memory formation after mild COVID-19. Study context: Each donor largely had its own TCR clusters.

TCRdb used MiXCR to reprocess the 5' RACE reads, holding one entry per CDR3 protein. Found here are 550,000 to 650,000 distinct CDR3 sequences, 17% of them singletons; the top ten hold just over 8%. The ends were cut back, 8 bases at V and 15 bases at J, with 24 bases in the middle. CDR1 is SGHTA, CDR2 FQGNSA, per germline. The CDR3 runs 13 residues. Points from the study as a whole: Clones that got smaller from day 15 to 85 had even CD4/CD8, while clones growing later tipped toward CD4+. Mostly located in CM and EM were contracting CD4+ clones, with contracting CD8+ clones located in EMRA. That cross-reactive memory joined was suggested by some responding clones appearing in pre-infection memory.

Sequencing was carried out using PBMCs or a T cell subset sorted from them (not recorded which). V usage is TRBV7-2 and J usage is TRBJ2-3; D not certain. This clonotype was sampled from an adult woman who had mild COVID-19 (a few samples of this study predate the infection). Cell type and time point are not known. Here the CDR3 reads CASGPDLRLMHYF. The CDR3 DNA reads TGTGCCAGCGGCCCAGACTTACGACTTATGCATTATTTT.